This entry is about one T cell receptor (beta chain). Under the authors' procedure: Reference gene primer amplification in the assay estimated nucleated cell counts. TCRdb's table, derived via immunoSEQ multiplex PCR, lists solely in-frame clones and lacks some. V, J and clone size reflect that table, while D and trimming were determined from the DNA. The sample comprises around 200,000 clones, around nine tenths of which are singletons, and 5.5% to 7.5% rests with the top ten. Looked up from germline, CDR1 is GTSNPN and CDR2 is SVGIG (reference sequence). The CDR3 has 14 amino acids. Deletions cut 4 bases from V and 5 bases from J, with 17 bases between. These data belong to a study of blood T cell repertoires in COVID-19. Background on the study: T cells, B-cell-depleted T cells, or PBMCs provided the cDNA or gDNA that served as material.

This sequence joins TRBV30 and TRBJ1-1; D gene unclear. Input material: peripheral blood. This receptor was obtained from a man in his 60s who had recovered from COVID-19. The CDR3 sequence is CAWTLARSGTEAFF. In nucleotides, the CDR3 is TGTGCCTGGACCCTAGCTCGATCGGGGACTGAAGCTTTCTTT.